This passage covers 3 T cell receptor beta chains from one sample sequenced in a study of a mutant IDH1 vaccine in newly diagnosed glioma. Profiled with immunoSEQ multiplex PCR; TCRdb holds only in-frame clones, not every one. The table shows about 94,000 clones, with roughly 89% occurring only once. Indicated time point: week 47, end of study. Vaccination used 300 ug of mutant IDH1 20-mer peptide per dose, with topical imiquimod. Their antigen targets remain unknown. This specimen was PBMCs, taken from a glioma patient whose treatment included an IDH1 peptide vaccine. These receptors were taken from a woman aged 45-60 years with glioma.

This rearrangement joins TRBV27 to TRBJ2-7; no clear D. This CDR3 spans 13 amino acids. The V end was cut by 2 bases, the J end by 0 bases, with 5 bases between. CDR1 is MNHEY, CDR2 SMNVEV, per germline (reference sequence). DNA for the CDR3: TGTGCCAGCAGTTTAACGGCCTCCTACGAGCAGTACTTC. It encodes CASSLTASYEQYF.

The genes are TRBV4-2 and TRBJ2-1; 8 positions match TRBD2. The germline V gene has CDR1 LGHNA and CDR2 YNFKEQ. The CDR3 is 16 amino acids. The V and J ends lost 1 base and 0 bases, in that order; junction bases with no gene match: 2. The CDR3 DNA follows: TGTGCCAGCAGCCAAGTAAGCGGGAGCTCCTACAATGAGCAGTTCTTC. Its protein is CASSQVSGSSYNEQFF.

V usage is TRBV4-2 and J usage is TRBJ2-7, with 14 bases fitting TRBD2. Germline loops: CDR1 LGHNA, CDR2 YNFKEQ. V was clipped by 1 base and J by 5 bases; unmatched bases: 16. CDR3 length: 20 residues. The DNA of the CDR3 is TGTGCCAGCAGCCAAGCCCGGGGACTAGCGGGAGATCGGGGGCAAGACGAGCAGTACTTC. It yields the protein CASSQARGLAGDRGQDEQYF.